A single sample is the source of the 5 T cell receptor beta chains below, sequenced in a study of beta chain features in type 1 diabetes (dated 2018 in TCRdb). Summary of the overall study and its limitations: In all four CD4+ subsets, TCRB CDR3 length was moderately but significantly shorter in type 1 diabetes patients.

No antigen is known for these receptors. The library was produced with the immunoSEQ multiplex PCR assay. The High Capacity cDNA Reverse Transcription Kit was used to reverse transcribe all of the isolated RNA, meaning that expressed TCRB transcripts were what got sequenced. Here the immuneACCESS table is served through TCRdb, limited to in-frame sequences with V and J called. Missing clones are a known gap in these copies; in checked studies unresolved V genes cover under half, and the rest lacks a known reason. Within this sample are under 300,000 clones, with roughly 21% of them counted one time only. The ten largest make up less than 0.03% of the sample. The specimen was naive CD4+ T cells from blood. Per the publication, the cell subset or site label means: true naive CD4+ T cells. These receptors were collected from a middle-aged woman with type 1 diabetes.

V is TRBV7-9 and J is TRBJ2-1, with 13 bases aligning to TRBD2. The CDR3 has 15 residues. Germline CDR1 reads SEHNR; CDR2 reads FQNEAQ (reference sequence). After removal of 5 bases from V and 5 bases from J, the junction contained 3 bases not matched to a gene. Here the CDR3 DNA reads TGTGCCAGCAGCGTCGGGACTAGCGGGGACAATGAGCAGTTCTTC. Its protein product is CASSVGTSGDNEQFF.

V is TRBV5-1 and J is TRBJ2-1; tentatively, D is TRBD2 (5 bases). Germline V gives CDR1 SGHRS, CDR2 YFSETQ. This CDR3 contains 16 residues. Trimming stripped 5 bases from V and 0 bases from J, with 15 bases between. The CDR3 loop reads CASRPTTSSSYNEQFF. In nucleotides, the CDR3 is TGCGCCAGCAGACCGACTACCTCCAGCTCCTACAATGAGCAGTTCTTC.

This clone turned up a few times. This chain links TRBV19 with TRBJ2-5; 12 bases match TRBD1. CDR3 length: 16 amino acids. Germline-derived CDR1 and CDR2 are LNHDA and SQIVND (reference sequence). Unmatched junction bases numbered 8, after V lost 4 bases and J lost 5 bases. For the CDR3, the DNA is TGTGCCAGTAGTAAGCCGGGACAGGGGGCGCGGGAGACCCAGTACTTC. The encoded protein is CASSKPGQGARETQYF.

This clone has a handful of counts. Other DNA sequences of this sample code for an identical CDR3. The chain carries TRBV27 and TRBJ2-7; unclear D gene. The CDR3 consists of 11 residues. CDR1 MNHEY and CDR2 SMNVEV come from the germline V gene (reference sequence). Trimming shortened V by 5 bases and J by 3 bases, and 5 bases separated the two germline ends. The CDR3 here is CASSTGYEQYF. The DNA for the CDR3 is TGTGCCAGCAGTACCGGCTACGAGCAGTACTTC.

The chain couples TRBV2 to TRBJ1-2; tentative D call: TRBD1 (5 bases). Trimming took off 4 bases at V and 6 bases at J, with 9 bases between the two ends. Germline V CDR1 and CDR2: SNHLY, FYNNEI. The CDR3 has 12 amino acids. The CDR3 loop is CASSGQGDGYTF. DNA for the CDR3: TGTGCCAGCAGTGGGCAGGGTGATGGCTACACCTTC.